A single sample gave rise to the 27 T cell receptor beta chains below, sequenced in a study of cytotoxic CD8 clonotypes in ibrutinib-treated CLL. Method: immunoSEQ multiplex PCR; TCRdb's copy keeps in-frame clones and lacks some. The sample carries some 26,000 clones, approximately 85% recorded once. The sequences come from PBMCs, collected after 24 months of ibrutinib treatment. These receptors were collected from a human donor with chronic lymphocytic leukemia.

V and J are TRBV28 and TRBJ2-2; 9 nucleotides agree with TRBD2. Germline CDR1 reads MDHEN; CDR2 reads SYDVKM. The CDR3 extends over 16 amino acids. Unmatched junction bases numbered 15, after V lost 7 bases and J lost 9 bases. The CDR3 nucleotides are TGTGCCAGCAAAGAGGGGGTGAGGACTAGCGTCCGGGAGCTGTTTTTT. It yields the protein CASKEGVRTSVRELFF.

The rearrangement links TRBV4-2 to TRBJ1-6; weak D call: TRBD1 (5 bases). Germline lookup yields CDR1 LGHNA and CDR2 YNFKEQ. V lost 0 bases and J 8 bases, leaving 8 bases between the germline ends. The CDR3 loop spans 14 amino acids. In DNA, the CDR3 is TGTGCCAGCAGCCAAGATACGGGGGATTCACCCCTCCACTTT. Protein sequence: CASSQDTGDSPLHF.

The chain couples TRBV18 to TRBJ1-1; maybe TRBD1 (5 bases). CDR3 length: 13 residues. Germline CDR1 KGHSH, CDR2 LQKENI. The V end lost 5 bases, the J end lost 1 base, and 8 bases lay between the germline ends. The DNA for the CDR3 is TGTGCCAGCTCATCGACAGAGAACACTGAAGCTTTCTTT. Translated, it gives CASSSTENTEAFF.

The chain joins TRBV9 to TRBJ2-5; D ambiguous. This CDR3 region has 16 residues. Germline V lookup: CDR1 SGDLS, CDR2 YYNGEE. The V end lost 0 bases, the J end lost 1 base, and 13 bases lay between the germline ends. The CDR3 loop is CASSVAARDFQETQYF. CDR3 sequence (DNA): TGTGCCAGCAGCGTAGCCGCCAGAGATTTCCAAGAGACCCAGTACTTC.

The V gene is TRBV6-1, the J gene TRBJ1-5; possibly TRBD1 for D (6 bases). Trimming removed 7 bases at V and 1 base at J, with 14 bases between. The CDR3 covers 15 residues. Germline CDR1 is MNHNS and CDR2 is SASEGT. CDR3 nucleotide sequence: TGTGCCAGCACCCAACAGGGTGGAAGCAATCAGCCCCAGCATTTT. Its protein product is CASTQQGGSNQPQHF.

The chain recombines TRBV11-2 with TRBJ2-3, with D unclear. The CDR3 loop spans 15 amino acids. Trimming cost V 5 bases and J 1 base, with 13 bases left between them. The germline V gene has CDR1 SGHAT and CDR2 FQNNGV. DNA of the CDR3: TGTGCCAGCAGCGTGGACCGAGGCGGCACAGATACGCAGTATTTT. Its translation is CASSVDRGGTDTQYF.

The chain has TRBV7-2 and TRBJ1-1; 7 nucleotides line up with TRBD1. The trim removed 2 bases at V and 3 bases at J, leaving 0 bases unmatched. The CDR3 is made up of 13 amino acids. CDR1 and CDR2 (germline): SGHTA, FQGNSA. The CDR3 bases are TGTGCCAGCAGCTTAACAGGGGACACTGAAGCTTTCTTT. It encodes CASSLTGDTEAFF.

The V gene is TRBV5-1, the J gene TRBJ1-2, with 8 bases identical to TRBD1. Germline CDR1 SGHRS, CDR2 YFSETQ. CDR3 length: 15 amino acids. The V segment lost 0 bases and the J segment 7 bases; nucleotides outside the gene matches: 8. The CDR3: CASSLVFQGASGYTF. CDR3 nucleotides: TGCGCCAGCAGCTTGGTTTTTCAGGGGGCGTCTGGCTACACCTTC.

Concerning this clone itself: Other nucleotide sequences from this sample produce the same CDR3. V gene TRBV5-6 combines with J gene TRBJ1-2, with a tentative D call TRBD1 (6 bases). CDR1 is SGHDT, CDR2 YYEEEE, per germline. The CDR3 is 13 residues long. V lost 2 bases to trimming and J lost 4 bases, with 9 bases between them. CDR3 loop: CASSLQGSYGYTF. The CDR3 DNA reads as TGTGCCAGCAGCTTACAGGGTAGCTATGGCTACACCTTC.

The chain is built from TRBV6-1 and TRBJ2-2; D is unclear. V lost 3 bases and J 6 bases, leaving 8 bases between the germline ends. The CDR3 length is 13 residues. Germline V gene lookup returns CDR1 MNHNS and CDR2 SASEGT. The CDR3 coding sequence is TGTGCCAGCAGTGACGGATCCCCCGGGGAGCTGTTTTTT. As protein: CASSDGSPGELFF.

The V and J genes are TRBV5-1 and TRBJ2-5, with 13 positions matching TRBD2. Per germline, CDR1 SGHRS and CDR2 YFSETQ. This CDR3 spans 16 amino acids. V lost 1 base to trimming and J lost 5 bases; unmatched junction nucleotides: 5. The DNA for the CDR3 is TGCGCCAGCAGCTTGTTGACTAGCGGGGGGCGTGAGACCCAGTACTTC. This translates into CASSLLTSGGRETQYF.

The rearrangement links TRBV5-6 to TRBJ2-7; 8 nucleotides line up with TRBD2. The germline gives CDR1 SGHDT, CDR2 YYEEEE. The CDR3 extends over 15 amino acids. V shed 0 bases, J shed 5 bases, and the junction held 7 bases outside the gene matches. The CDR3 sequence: CASSLGGLGANEQYF. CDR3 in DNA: TGTGCCAGCAGCTTGGGGGGACTAGGGGCGAACGAGCAGTACTTC.

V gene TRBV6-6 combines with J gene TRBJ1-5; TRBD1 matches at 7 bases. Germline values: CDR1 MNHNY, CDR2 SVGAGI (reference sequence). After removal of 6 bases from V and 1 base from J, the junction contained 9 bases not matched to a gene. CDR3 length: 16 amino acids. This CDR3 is CASRHQGGLSNQPQHF. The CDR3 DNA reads TGTGCCAGCAGACATCAGGGGGGCTTAAGCAATCAGCCCCAGCATTTT.

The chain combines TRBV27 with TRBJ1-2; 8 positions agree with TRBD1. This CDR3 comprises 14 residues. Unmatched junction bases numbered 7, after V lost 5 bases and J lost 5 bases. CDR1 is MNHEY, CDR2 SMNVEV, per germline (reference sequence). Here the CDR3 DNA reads TGTGCCAGCAGTCCGCAGGGGGCGTCTTATGGCTACACCTTC. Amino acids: CASSPQGASYGYTF.

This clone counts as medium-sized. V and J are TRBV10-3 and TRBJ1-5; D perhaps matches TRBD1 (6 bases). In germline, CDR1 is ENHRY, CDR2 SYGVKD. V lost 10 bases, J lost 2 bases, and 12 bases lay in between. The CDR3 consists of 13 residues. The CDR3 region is CATQEGGNQPQHF. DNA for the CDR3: TGTGCCACCCAGGAGGGGGGCAATCAGCCCCAGCATTTT.

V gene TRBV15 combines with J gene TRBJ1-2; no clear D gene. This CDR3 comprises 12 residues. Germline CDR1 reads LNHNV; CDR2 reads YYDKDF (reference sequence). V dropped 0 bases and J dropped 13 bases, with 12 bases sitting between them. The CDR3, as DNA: TGTGCCACCAGCAGAGATCGTGGAGTGCTCACCTTC. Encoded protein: CATSRDRGVLTF. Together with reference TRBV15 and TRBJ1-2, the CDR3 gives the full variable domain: DAMVIQNPRYQVTQFGKPVTLSCSQTLNHNVMYWYQQKSSQAPKLLFHYYDKDFNNEADTPDNFQSRRPNTSFCFLDIRSPGLGDTAMYLCATSRDRGVLTFGSGTRLTVV.

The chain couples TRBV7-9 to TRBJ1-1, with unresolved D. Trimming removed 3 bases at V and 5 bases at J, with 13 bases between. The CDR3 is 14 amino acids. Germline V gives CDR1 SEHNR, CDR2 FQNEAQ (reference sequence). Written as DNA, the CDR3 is TGTGCCAGCAGCTTCGAACATGAAGGGACTGAAGCTTTCTTT. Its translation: CASSFEHEGTEAFF.

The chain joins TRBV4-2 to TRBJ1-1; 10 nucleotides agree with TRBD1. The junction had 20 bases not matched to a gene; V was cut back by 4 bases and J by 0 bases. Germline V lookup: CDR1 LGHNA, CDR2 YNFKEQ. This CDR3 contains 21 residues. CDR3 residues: CASSPYVNGDRGLLMNTEAFF. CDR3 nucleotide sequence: TGTGCCAGCAGCCCTTACGTGAACGGAGACAGGGGGCTTTTGATGAACACTGAAGCTTTCTTT.

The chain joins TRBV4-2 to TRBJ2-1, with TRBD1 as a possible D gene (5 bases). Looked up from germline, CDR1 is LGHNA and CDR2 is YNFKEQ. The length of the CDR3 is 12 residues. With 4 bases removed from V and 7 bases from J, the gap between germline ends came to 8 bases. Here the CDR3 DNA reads TGTGCCAGCAGCCGTGCAGGGAATGAGCAGTTCTTC. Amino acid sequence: CASSRAGNEQFF.

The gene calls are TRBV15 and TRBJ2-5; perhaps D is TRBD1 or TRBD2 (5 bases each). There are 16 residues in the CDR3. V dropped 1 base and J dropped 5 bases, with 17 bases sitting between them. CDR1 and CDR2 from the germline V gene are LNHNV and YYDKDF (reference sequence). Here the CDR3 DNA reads TGTGCCACCAGCAGAGTTCCCGGGGCCTCTCAGGAGACCCAGTACTTC. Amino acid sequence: CATSRVPGASQETQYF. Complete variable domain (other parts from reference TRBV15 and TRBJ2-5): DAMVIQNPRYQVTQFGKPVTLSCSQTLNHNVMYWYQQKSSQAPKLLFHYYDKDFNNEADTPDNFQSRRPNTSFCFLDIRSPGLGDTAMYLCATSRVPGASQETQYFGPGTRLLVL.

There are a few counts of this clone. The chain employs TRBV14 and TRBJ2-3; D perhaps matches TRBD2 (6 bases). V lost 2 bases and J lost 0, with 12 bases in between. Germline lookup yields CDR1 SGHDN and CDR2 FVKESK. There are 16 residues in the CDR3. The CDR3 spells CASSQIRDSSTDTQYF. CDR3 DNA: TGTGCCAGCAGCCAAATCCGGGACTCCAGCACAGATACGCAGTATTTT. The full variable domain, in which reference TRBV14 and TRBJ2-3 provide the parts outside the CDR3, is EAGVTQFPSHSVIEKGQTVTLRCDPISGHDNLYWYRRVMGKEIKFLLHFVKESKQDESGMPNNRFLAERTGGTYSTLKVQPAELEDSGVYFCASSQIRDSSTDTQYFGPGTRLTVL.

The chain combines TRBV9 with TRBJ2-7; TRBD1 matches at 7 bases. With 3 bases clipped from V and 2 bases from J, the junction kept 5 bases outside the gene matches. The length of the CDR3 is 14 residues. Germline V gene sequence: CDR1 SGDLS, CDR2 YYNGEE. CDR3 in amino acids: CASSAQGDTYEQYF. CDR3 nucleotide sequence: TGTGCCAGCAGCGCGCAGGGGGATACCTACGAGCAGTACTTC.

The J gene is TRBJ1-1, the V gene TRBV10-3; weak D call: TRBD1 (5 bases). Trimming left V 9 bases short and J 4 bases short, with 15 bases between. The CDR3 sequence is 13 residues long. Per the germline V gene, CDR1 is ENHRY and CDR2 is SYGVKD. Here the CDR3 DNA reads TGTGCCATTGGGGCCCCGGGGGTCACTGAAGCTTTCTTT. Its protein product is CAIGAPGVTEAFF.

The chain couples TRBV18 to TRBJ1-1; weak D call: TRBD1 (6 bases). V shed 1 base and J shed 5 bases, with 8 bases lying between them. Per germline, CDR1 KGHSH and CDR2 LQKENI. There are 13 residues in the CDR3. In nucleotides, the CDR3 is TGTGCCAGCTCACCACAGGGGGGGACTGAAGCTTTCTTT. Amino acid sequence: CASSPQGGTEAFF. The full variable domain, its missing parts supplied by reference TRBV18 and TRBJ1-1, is NAGVMQNPRHLVRRRGQEARLRCSPMKGHSHVYWYRQLPEEGLKFMVYLQKENIIDESGMPKERFSAEFPKEGPSILRIQQVVRGDSAAYFCASSPQGGTEAFFGQGTRLTVV.

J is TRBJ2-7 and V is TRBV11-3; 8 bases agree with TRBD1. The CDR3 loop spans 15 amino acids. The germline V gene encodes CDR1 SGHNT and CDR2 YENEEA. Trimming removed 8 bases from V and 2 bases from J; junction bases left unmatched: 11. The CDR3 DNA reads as TGTGCCAGCGGATCCTTCGTGACAGGGGCCTACGAGCAGTACTTC. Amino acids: CASGSFVTGAYEQYF.

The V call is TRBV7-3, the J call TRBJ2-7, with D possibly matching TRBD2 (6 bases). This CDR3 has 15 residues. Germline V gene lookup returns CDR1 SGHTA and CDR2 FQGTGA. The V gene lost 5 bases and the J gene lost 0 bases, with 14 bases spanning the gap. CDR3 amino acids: CASSRGSGSSYEQYF. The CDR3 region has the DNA TGTGCCAGCAGCCGAGGTAGCGGAAGCTCCTACGAGCAGTACTTC.

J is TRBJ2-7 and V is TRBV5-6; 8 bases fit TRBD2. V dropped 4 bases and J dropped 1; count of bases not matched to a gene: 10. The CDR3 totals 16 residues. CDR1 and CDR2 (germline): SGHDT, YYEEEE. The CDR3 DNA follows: TGTGCCAGCAGCCGCCCCGGGAGGGTGGAATCCTACGAGCAGTACTTC. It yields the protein CASSRPGRVESYEQYF. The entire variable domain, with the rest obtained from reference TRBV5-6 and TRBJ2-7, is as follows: DAGVTQSPTHLIKTRGQQVTLRCSPKSGHDTVSWYQQALGQGPQFIFQYYEEEERQRGNFPDRFSGHQFPNYSSELNVNALLLGDSALYLCASSRPGRVESYEQYFGPGTRLTVT.